This TCR beta chain was sequenced in a study of blood T cells in healthy people across ages. Notes on the study in general: Higher naive T cell percentage went strongly together with higher TCR beta diversity. One million T cells yielded diversity estimates that were considered underestimates. Since the PBMCs were unsorted, naive and antigen-experienced cells could not be conclusively compared.

The CDR3 covers 15 residues. V shed 3 bases and J 0 bases; nucleotides not matched to a gene: 6. CDR1 and CDR2 (germline): DFQATT, SNEGSKA (reference sequence). Remarks on this clonotype: Its antigen is undetermined.

Sample-barcoded 5' priming and a J-beta primer mix drove a second PCR of roughly 6 to 12 cycles. Each sample yielded at least 3 million CDR3-containing paired-end reads. One entry per CDR3 protein, called by TCRdb with MiXCR from the 5' RACE reads. The sample has fewer than 800,000 distinct CDR3 sequences; approximately 30% are singletons. Specimen: blood. This sequence was found in an elderly woman in good health. The genes are TRBV20-1 and TRBJ1-2, with 8 bases that match TRBD1. CDR3 amino acids: CSARDREEANYGYTF. DNA of the CDR3: TGCAGTGCTAGGGACAGGGAAGAAGCTAACTATGGCTACACCTTC.